This T cell receptor beta chain was captured by sequencing in a study of response to subunit inactivated influenza vaccine. Study observations and caveats: Authors suggested that a seasonal influenza vaccination recruits few new T cells each time.

The CDR3 loop spans 14 amino acids. With V trimmed by 3 bases and J by 1 base, 3 bases remained unmatched. CDR1 and CDR2 from the germline V gene are LGHNA and YSLEER. This clonotype was found a few times. What it binds is unknown. TCRdb independently ran MiXCR on the RT-PCR reads; one entry per CDR3 protein. This table has just under 250,000 distinct CDR3 sequences, more than 9% appearing once. This chain connects TRBV4-3 to TRBJ2-7; 7 bases map to TRBD1. The source of this sequence is a man between 45 and 60 years old who received an inactivated influenza vaccine. The sequences come from non-naive T cells sorted from PBMCs, collected roughly 2 weeks before vaccination. In DNA, the CDR3 is TGCGCCAGCAGCCACCAGGGACAGTCCTACGAGCAGTACTTC. It encodes CASSHQGQSYEQYF.